This T cell receptor beta chain was identified during a study of blood T cell repertoires in COVID-19. Study-wide background: The origin of the acute and convalescent COVID-19 samples was the United States, Italy and Spain.

The Seattle patients joined while their infection was active and were tracked longitudinally afterward. Sequencing used immunoSEQ multiplex PCR; TCRdb keeps in-frame clones, though not all of them. The top ten hold approximately 5% of the sample, which has about 270,000 clones, 86% seen once. The CDR3 consists of 15 residues. Germline CDR1 is MDHEN and CDR2 is SYDVKM. V was pared by 3 bases and J by 5 bases, with 5 bases of the junction left unmatched. This clonotype was sampled from a woman older than 75 with COVID-19, enrolled during active disease. This chain connects TRBV28 to TRBJ2-5, with TRBD2 identical over 11 bases. The sample was peripheral blood. In DNA form, the CDR3 reads TGTGCCAGCAGTTTTCTAGCGGGGGGTGCCGAGACCCAGTACTTC. Protein sequence: CASSFLAGGAETQYF.